This T cell receptor beta chain was sequenced during a study of T cell responses to AZD1222 COVID-19 vaccine. Libraries were prepared by immunoSEQ multiplex PCR; TCRdb keeps only in-frame clonotypes and omits some of them. The repertoire holds roughly 150,000 clones, around 91% seen once, with approximately 7.2% in the top ten. The germline gives CDR1 GTSNPN, CDR2 SVGIG (reference sequence). This CDR3 contains 14 residues. The V end was cut by 1 base, the J end by 2 bases, with 12 bases between. This chain joins TRBV30 and TRBJ2-7; D remains unclear. This sequence was found in an adult in good health. The specimen was peripheral blood, collected on day 0 of AZD1222 vaccination. The CDR3 spells CAWSASTVTYEQYF. The CDR3 region has the DNA TGTGCCTGGAGTGCCTCGACGGTGACCTACGAGCAGTACTTC.